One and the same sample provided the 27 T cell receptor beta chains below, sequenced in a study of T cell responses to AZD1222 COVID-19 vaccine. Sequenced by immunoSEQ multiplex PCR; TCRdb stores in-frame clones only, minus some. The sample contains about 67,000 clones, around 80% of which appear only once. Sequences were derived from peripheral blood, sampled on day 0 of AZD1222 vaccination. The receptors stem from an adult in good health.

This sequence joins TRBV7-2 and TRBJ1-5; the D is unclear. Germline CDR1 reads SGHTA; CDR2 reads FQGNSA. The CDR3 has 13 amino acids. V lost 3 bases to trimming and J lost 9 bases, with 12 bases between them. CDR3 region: CASSLGTTGPQHF. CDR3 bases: TGTGCCAGCAGCTTGGGCACCACTGGGCCCCAGCATTTT.

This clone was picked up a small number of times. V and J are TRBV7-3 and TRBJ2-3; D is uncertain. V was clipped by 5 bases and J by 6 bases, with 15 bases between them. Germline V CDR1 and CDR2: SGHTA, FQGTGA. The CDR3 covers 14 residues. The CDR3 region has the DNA TGTGCCAGCAGCCCTCGAGGTTCAAGGGATACGCAGTATTTT. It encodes CASSPRGSRDTQYF.

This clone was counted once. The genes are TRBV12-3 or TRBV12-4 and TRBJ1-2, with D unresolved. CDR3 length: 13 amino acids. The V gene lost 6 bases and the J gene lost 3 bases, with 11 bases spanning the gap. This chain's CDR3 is CASSPQAYYGYTF. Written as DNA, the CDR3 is TGTGCCAGCAGCCCCCAGGCCTACTATGGCTACACCTTC.

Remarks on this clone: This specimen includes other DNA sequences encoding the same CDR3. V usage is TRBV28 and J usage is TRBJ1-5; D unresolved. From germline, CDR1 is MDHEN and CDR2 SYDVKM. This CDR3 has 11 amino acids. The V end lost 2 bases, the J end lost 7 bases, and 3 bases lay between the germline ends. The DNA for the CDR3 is TGTGCCAGCAGTTTAGGGCAGCCCCAGCATTTT. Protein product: CASSLGQPQHF.

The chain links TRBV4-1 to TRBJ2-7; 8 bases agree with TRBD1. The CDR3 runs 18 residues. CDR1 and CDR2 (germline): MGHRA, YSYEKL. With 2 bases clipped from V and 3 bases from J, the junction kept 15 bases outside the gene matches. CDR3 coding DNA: TGCGCCAGCAGCCAACCCAAGCCCAAGAAGGACAGGGACTACGAGCAGTACTTC. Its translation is CASSQPKPKKDRDYEQYF.

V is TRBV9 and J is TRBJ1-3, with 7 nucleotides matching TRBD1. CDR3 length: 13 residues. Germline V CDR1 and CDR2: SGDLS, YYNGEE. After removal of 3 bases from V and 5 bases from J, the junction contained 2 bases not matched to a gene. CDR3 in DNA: TGTGCCAGCAGCGAACAGGGGCGAAACACCATATATTTT. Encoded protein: CASSEQGRNTIYF.

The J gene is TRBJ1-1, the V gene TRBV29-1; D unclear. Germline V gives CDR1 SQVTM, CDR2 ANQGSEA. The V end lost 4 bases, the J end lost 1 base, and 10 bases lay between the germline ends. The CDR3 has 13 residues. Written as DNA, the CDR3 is TGCAGCGTTGCACAACAGCCGAACACTGAAGCTTTCTTT. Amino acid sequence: CSVAQQPNTEAFF.

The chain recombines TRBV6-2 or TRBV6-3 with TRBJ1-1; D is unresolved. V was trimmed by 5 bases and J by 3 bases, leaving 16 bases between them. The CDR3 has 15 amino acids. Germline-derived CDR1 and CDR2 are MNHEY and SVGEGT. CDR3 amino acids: CASSTMAAWDTEAFF. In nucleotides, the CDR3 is TGTGCCAGCAGTACCATGGCAGCCTGGGACACTGAAGCTTTCTTT.

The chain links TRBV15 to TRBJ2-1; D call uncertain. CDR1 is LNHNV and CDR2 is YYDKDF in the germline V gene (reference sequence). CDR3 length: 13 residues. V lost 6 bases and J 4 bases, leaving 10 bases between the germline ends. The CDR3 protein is CATSPDLYNEQFF. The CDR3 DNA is TGTGCCACCAGTCCCGACTTATACAATGAGCAGTTCTTC.

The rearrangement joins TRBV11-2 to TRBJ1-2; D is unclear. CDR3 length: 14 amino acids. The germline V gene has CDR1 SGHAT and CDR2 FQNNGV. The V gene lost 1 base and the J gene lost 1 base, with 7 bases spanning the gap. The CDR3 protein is CASSLGGSNYGYTF. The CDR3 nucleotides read TGTGCCAGCAGCTTAGGAGGGAGTAACTATGGCTACACCTTC.

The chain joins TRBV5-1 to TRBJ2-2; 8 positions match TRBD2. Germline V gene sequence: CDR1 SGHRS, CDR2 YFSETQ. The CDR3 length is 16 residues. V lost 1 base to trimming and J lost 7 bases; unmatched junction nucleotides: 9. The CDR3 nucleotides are TGCGCCAGCAGCTTGCCGCCGGGAGGGCCTAACGGGGAGCTGTTTTTT. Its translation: CASSLPPGGPNGELFF.

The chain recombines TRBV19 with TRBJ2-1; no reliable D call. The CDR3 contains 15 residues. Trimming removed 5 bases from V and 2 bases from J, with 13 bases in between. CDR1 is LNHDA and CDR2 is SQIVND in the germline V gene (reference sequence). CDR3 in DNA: TGTGCCAGTAGTTCGAAAGGCGGACCCTACAATGAGCAGTTCTTC. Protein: CASSSKGGPYNEQFF. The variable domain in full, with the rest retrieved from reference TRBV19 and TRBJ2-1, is DGGITQSPKYLFRKEGQNVTLSCEQNLNHDAMYWYRQDPGQGLRLIYYSQIVNDFQKGDIAEGYSVSREKKESFPLTVTSAQKNPTAFYLCASSSKGGPYNEQFFGPGTRLTVL.

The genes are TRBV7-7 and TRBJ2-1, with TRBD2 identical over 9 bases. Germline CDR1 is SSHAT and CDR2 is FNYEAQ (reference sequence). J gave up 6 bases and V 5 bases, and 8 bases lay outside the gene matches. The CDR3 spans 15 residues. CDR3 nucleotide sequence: TGTGCCAGCAGCCTAGTCAGACTAGCGGCCAATGAGCAGTTCTTC. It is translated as CASSLVRLAANEQFF.

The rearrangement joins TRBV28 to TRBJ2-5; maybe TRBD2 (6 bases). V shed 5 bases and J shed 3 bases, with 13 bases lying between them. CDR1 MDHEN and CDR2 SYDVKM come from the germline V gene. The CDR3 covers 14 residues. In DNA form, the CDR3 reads TGTGCCAGCAGTCCCCTTAGGAGGGAAGAGACCCAGTACTTC. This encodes CASSPLRREETQYF.

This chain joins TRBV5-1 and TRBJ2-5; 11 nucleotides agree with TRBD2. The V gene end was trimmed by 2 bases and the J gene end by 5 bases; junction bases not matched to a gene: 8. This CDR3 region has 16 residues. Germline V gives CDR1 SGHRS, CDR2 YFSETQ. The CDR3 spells CASSFQTSGVRETQYF. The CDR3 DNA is TGCGCCAGCAGCTTCCAGACTAGCGGGGTGCGGGAGACCCAGTACTTC.

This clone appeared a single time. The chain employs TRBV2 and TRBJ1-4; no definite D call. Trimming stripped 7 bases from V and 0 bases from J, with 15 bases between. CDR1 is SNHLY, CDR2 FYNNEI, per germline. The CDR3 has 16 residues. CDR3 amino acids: CASMRPNFATNEKLFF. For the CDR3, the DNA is TGTGCCAGCATGCGGCCCAACTTTGCAACTAATGAAAAACTGTTTTTT.

In DNA form, the CDR3 reads TGCAGTGCTAGTCTGGGGAGCTCCTATAATTCACCCCTCCACTTT. It codes for CSASLGSSYNSPLHF. The chain couples TRBV20-1 to TRBJ1-6; no reliable D call. CDR3 length equals 15 residues. Germline lookup yields CDR1 DFQATT and CDR2 SNEGSKA (reference sequence). Deletions cut 3 bases from V and 0 bases from J, with 9 bases between.

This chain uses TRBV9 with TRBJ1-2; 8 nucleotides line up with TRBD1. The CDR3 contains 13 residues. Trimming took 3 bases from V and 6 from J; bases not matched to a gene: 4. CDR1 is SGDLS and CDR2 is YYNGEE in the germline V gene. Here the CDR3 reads CASSDTGGNGYTF. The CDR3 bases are TGTGCCAGCAGCGATACAGGGGGGAATGGCTACACCTTC.

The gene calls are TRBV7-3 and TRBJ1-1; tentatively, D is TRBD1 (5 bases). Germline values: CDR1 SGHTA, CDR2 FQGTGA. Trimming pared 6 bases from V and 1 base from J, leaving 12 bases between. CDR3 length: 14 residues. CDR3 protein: CASSQGFGNTEAFF. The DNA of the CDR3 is TGTGCCAGCAGTCAGGGTTTTGGGAACACTGAAGCTTTCTTT.

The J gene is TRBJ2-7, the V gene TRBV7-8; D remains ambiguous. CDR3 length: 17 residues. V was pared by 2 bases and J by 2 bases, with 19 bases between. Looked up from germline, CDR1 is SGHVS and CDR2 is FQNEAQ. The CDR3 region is CASSLKASGRSPYEQYF. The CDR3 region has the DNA TGTGCCAGCAGCTTAAAGGCCTCCGGCAGATCCCCCTACGAGCAGTACTTC.

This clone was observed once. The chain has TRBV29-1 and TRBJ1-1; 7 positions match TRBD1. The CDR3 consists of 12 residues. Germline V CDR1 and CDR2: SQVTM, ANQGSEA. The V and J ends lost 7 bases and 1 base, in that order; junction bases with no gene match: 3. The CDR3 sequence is CSAGQRNTEAFF. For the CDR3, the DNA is TGCAGCGCGGGACAGAGGAACACTGAAGCTTTCTTT. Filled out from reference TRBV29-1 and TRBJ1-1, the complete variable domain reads SAVISQKPSRDICQRGTSLTIQCQVDSQVTMMFWYRQQPGQSLTLIATANQGSEATYESGFVIDKFPISRPNLTFSTLTVSNMSPEDSSIYLCSAGQRNTEAFFGQGTRLTVV.

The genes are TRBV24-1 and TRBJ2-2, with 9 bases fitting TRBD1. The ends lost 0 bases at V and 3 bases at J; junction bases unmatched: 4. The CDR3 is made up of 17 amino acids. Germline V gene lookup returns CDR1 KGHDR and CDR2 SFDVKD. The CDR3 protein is CATSDLDRGWHTGELFF. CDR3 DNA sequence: TGTGCCACCAGTGATTTGGACAGGGGGTGGCACACCGGGGAGCTGTTTTTT.

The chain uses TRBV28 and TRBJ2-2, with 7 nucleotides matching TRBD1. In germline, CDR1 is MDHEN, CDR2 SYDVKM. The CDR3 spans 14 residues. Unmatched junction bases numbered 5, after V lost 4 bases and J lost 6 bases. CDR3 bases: TGTGCCAGCAGTTCCGGGACAGCATCCGGGGAGCTGTTTTTT. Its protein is CASSSGTASGELFF.

This CDR3 is CASSFTELNSPLHF. CDR3 DNA sequence: TGTGCCAGCAGTTTCACCGAGCTCAATTCACCCCTCCACTTT. This chain joins TRBV27 and TRBJ1-6; D is unresolved. This CDR3 is built from 14 residues. Germline V gives CDR1 MNHEY, CDR2 SMNVEV (reference sequence). Trimming stripped 3 bases from V and 7 bases from J, with 10 bases between.

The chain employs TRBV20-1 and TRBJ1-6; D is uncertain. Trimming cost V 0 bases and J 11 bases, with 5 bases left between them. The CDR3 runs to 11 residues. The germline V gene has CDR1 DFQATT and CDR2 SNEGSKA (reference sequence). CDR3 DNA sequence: TGCAGTGCTAGAGAAAGGGCACCCCTCCACTTT. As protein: CSARERAPLHF.

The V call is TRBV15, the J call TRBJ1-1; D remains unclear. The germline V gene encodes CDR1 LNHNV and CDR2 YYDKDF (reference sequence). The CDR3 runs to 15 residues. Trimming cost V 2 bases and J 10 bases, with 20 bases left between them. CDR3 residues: CATSRLNLPRNGAFF. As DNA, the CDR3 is TGTGCCACCAGCAGATTGAACCTCCCGCGGAATGGAGCTTTCTTT.

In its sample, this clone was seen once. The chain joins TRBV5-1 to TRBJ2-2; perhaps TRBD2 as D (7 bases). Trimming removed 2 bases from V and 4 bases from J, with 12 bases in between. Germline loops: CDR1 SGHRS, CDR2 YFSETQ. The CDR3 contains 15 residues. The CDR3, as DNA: TGCGCCAGCAGCTTTGGACTAGGGGGCACCGGGGAGCTGTTTTTT. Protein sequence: CASSFGLGGTGELFF.